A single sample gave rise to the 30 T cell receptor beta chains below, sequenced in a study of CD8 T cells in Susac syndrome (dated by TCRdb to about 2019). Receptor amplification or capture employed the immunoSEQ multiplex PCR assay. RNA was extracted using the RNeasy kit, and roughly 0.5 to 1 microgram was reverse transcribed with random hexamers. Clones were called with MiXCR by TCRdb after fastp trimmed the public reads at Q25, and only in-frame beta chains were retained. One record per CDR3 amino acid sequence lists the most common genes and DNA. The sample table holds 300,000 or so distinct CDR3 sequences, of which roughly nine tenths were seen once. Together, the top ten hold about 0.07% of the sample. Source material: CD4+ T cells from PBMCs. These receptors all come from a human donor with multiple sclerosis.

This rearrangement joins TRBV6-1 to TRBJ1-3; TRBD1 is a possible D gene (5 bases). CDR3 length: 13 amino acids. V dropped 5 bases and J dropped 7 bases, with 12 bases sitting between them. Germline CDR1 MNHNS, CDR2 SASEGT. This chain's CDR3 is CASSRGGANTIYF. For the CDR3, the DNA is TGTGCCAGCAGTCGGGGGGGAGCGAACACCATATATTTT.

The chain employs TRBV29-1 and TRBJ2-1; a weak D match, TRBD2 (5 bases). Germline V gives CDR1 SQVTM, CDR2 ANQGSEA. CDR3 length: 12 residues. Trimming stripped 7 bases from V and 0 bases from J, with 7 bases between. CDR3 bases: TGCAGCGGGGAGAACTCCTACAATGAGCAGTTCTTC. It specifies CSGENSYNEQFF.

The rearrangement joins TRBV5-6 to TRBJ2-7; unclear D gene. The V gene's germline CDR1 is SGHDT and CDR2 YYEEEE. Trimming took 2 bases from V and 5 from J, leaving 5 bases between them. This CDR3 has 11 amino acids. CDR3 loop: CASSFNDEQYF. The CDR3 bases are TGTGCCAGCAGCTTTAACGACGAGCAGTACTTC.

The chain's CDR3 is CATRQGPTSGRSEQYF. The DNA of the CDR3 is TGTGCCACCCGACAGGGGCCGACTAGCGGGAGGAGCGAGCAGTACTTC. The J gene is TRBJ2-7, the V gene TRBV6-6, with TRBD2 matching over 13 bases. The J segment lost 6 bases and the V segment lost 10 bases, leaving 15 bases of the junction unmatched. The CDR3 sequence is 16 residues long. Germline lookup yields CDR1 MNHNY and CDR2 SVGAGI (reference sequence).

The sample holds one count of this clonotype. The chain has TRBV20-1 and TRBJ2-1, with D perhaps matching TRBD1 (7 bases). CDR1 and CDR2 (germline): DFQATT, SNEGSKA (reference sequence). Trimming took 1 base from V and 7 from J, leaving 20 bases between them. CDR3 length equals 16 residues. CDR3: CSARAFAGWDSNEQFF. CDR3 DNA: TGCAGTGCTAGAGCGTTCGCGGGGTGGGACAGTAATGAGCAGTTCTTC.

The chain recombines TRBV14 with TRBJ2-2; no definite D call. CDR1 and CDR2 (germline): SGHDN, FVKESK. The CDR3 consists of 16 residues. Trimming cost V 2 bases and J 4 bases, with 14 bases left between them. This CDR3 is CASSQKAGVFTGELFF. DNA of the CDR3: TGTGCCAGCAGCCAAAAGGCTGGAGTATTCACCGGGGAGCTGTTTTTT.

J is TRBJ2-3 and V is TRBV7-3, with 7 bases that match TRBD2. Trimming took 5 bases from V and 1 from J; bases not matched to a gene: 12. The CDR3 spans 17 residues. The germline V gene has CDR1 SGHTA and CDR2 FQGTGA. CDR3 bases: TGTGCCAGCAGCCCCGGGACGGCTAGCGGACGCACAGATACGCAGTATTTT. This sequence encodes CASSPGTASGRTDTQYF.

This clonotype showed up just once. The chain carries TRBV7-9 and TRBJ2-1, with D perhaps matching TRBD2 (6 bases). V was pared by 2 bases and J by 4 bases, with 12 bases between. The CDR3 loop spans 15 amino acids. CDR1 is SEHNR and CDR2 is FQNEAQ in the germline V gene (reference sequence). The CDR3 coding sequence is TGTGCCAGCAGCTTATCGGCGGGGATATACAATGAGCAGTTCTTC. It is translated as CASSLSAGIYNEQFF.

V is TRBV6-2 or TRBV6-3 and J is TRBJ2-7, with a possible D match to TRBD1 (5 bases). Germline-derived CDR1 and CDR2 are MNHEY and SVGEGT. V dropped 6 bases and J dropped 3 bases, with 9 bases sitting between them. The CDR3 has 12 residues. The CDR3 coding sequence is TGTGCCAGCAGCCTGACAGACTACGAGCAGTACTTC. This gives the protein CASSLTDYEQYF.

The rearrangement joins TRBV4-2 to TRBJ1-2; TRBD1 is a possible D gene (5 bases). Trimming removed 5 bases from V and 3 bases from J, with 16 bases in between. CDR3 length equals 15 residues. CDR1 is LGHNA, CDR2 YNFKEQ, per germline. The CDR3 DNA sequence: TGTGCCAGCAGCTACCAAAACGGGGCCGACTATGGCTACACCTTC. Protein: CASSYQNGADYGYTF.

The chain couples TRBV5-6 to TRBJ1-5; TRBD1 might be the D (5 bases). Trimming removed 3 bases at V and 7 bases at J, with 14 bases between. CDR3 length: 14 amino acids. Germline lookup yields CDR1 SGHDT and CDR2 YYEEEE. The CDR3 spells CASSWGGRAQPQHF. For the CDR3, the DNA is TGTGCCAGCAGCTGGGGCGGGCGAGCCCAGCCCCAGCATTTT. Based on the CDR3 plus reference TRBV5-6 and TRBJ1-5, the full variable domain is DAGVTQSPTHLIKTRGQQVTLRCSPKSGHDTVSWYQQALGQGPQFIFQYYEEEERQRGNFPDRFSGHQFPNYSSELNVNALLLGDSALYLCASSWGGRAQPQHFGDGTRLSIL.

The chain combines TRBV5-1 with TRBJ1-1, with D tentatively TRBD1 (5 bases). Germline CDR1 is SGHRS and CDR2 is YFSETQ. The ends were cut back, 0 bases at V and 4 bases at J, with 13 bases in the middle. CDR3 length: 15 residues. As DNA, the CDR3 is TGCGCCAGCAGCTTGGGGTCAGGGAGGGGCACTGAAGCTTTCTTT. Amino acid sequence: CASSLGSGRGTEAFF.

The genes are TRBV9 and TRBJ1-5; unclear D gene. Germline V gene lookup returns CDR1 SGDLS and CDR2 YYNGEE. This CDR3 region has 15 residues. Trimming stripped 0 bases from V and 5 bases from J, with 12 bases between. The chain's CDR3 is CASSVGSSDYQPQHF. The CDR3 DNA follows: TGTGCCAGCAGCGTAGGGTCCAGCGACTATCAGCCCCAGCATTTT.

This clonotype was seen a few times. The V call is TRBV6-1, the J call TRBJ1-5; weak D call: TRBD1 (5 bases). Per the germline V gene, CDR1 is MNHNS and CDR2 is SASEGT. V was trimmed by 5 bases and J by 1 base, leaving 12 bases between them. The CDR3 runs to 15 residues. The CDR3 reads CASSQGGGSNQPQHF. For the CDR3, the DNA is TGTGCCAGCAGTCAGGGTGGGGGGAGCAATCAGCCCCAGCATTTT.

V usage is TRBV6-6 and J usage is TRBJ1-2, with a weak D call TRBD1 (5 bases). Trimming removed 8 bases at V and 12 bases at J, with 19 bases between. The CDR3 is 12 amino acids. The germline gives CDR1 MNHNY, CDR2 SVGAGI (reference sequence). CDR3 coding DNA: TGTGCCAGCGAGCGGGACCAGGGTTCCAACACCTTC. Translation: CASERDQGSNTF.

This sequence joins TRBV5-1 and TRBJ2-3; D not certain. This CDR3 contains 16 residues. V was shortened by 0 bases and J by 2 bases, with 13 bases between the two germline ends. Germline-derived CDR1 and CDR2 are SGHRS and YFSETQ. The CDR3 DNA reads TGCGCCAGCAGCTTGGTGCAGGTTGGCAACACAGATACGCAGTATTTT. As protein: CASSLVQVGNTDTQYF.

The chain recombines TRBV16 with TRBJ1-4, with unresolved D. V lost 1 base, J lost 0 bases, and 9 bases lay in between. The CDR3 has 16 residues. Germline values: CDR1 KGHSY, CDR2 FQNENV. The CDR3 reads CASSQFGGATNEKLFF. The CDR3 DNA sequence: TGTGCCAGCAGCCAATTCGGCGGTGCAACTAATGAAAAACTGTTTTTT.

DNA for the CDR3: TGTGCCAGCAGCCAAGATTCGGGAATGGTGGGGGGGTGGAGCAATAGGCGGTACAATGAGCAGTTCTTC. Translation: CASSQDSGMVGGWSNRRYNEQFF. J is TRBJ2-1 and V is TRBV3-1; 7 bases align to TRBD2. The germline V gene encodes CDR1 LGHDT and CDR2 YNNKEL (reference sequence). Trimming cost V 0 bases and J 4 bases; bases outside gene matches: 27. The CDR3 covers 23 residues.

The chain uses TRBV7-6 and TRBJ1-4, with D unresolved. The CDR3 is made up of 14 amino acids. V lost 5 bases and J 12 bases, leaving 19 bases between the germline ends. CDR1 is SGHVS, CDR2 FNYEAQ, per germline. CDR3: CASSPTARTVELFF. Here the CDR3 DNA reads TGTGCCAGCAGCCCGACGGCCCGCACGGTAGAACTGTTTTTT. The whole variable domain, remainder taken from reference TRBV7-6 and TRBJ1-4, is GAGVSQSPRYKVTKRGQDVALRCDPISGHVSLYWYRQALGQGPEFLTYFNYEAQQDKSGLPNDRFSAERPEGSISTLTIQRTEQRDSAMYRCASSPTARTVELFFGSGTQLSVL.

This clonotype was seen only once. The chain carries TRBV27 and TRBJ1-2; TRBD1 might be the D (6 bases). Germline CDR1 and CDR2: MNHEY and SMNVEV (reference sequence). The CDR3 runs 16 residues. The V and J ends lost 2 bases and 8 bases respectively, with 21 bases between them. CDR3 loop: CASSLIGDTQPSGYTF. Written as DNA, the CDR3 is TGTGCCAGCAGTTTAATCGGGGACACTCAACCTTCGGGCTACACCTTC.

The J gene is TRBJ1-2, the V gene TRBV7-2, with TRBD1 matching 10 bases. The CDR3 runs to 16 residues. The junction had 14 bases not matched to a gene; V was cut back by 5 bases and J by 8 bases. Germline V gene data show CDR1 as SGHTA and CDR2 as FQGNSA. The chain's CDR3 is CASSTQSGTGVGGYTF. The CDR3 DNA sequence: TGTGCCAGCAGCACTCAGTCCGGGACAGGGGTCGGAGGCTACACCTTC.

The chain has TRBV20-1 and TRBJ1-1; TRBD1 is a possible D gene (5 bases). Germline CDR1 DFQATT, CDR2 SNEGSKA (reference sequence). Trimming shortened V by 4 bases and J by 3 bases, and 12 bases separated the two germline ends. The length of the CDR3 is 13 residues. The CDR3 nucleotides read TGCAGTGCTATTAGGACATCCTACACTGAAGCTTTCTTT. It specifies CSAIRTSYTEAFF.

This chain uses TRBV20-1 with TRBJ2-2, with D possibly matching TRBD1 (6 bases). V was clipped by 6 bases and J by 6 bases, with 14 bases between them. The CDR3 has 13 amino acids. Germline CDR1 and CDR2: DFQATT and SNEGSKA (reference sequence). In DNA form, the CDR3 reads TGCAGTGCAAACAAACAGGGAGCCGGGGAGCTGTTTTTT. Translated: CSANKQGAGELFF.

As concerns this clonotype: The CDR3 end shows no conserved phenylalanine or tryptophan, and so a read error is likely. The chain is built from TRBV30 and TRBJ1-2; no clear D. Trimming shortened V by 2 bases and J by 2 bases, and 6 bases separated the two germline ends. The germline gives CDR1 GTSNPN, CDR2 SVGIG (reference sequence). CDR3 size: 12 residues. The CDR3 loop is CAWSRANYGYTL. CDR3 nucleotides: TGTGCCTGGAGTAGAGCCAACTATGGCTACACCCTC.

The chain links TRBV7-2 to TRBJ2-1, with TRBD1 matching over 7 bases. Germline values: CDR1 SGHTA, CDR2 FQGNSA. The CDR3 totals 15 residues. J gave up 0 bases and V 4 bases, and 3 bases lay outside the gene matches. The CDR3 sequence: CASSWTGSSYNEQFF. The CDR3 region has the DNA TGTGCCAGCAGCTGGACAGGTAGCTCCTACAATGAGCAGTTCTTC.

The CDR3 coding sequence is TGTGCCAGCAATATCCTGGGGTTTGGGCAAGAGACCCAGTACTTC. It codes for CASNILGFGQETQYF. The chain combines TRBV2 with TRBJ2-5, with D hard to call. This CDR3 region has 15 residues. Germline assignment: CDR1 SNHLY and CDR2 FYNNEI. V was clipped by 7 bases and J by 2 bases, with 17 bases between them.

The CDR3 region is CSARVGSERNTEAFF. For the CDR3, the DNA is TGCAGTGCTAGAGTTGGGTCAGAGCGGAACACTGAAGCTTTCTTT. The chain has TRBV20-1 and TRBJ1-1; the D is unclear. V dropped 1 base and J dropped 1 base, with 13 bases sitting between them. CDR3 length: 15 residues. Germline-derived CDR1 and CDR2 are DFQATT and SNEGSKA (reference sequence).

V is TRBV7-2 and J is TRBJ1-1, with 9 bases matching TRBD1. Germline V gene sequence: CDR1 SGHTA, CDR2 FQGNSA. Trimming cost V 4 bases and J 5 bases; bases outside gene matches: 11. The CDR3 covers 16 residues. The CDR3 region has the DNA TGTGCCAGCAGCTCTAACCCGACAGGGGGTAGGACTGAAGCTTTCTTT. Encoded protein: CASSSNPTGGRTEAFF.

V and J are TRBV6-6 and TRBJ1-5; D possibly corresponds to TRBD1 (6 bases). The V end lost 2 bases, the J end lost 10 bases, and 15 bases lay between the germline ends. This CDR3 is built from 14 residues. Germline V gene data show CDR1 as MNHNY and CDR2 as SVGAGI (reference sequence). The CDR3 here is CASSYTGAGDPQHF. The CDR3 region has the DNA TGTGCCAGCAGTTACACGGGGGCTGGGGATCCCCAGCATTTT.

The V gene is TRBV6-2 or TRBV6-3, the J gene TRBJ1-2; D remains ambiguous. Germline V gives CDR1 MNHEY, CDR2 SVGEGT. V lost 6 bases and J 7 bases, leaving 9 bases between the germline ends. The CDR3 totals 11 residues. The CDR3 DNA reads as TGTGCCAGCAGCCTTCCCCCTGGCTACACCTTC. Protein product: CASSLPPGYTF.